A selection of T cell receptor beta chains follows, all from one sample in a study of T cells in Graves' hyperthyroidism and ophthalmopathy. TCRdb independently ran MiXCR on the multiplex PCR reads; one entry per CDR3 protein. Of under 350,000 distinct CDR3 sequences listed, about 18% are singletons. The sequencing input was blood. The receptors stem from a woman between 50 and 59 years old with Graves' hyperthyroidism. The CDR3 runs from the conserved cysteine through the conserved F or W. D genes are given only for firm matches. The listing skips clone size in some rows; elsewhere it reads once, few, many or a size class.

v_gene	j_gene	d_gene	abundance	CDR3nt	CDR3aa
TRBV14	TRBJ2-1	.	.	TGTGCCAGCAGCCAAGTATGGGGAGAGCAGTTCTTC	CASSQVWGEQFF
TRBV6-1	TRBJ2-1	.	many	TGTGCCAGCAGAGATACCGGTGGCGGCAATGAGCAGTTCTTC	CASRDTGGGNEQFF
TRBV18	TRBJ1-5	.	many	TGTGCCAGCTCGGCGGGGGATCAGCCCCAGCATTTT	CASSAGDQPQHF
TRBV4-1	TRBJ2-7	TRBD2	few	TGCGCCAGCAGCCACCTGACTAGCGGGATGAACTACGAGCAGTACTTC	CASSHLTSGMNYEQYF
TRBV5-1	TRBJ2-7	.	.	TGCGCCAGCAGCTTGGAACCCTACTACGAGCAGTACTTC	CASSLEPYYEQYF
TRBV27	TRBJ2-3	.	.	TGTGCCAGCAGTCGTTCGACAGGCCCTCTAAACACAGATACGCAGTATTTT	CASSRSTGPLNTDTQYF
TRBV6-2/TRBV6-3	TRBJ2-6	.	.	TGTGCCAGCAGTTATGGCGGCTCGGGGGCCAACGTCCTGACTTTC	CASSYGGSGANVLTF
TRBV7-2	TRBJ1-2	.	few	TGTGCCAGCAGCGACATATTTCAGATAAACTATGGCTACACCTTC	CASSDIFQINYGYTF
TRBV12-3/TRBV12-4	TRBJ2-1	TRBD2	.	TGTGCCAGCAGTCCCGCACGCCTGGGGGGGGATGAGCAGTTCTTC	CASSPARLGGDEQFF
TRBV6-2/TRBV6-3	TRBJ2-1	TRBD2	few	TGTGCCAGCAGTACGAGCGGGGGATGGCAGTTCTTC	CASSTSGGWQFF
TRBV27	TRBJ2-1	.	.	TGTGCCAGCGGGCGGGTGGGCGGTTACAATGAGCAGTTCTTC	CASGRVGGYNEQFF
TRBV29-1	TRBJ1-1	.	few	TGCAGCGCAAATAGACAGACGAACACTGAAGCTTTCTTT	CSANRQTNTEAFF
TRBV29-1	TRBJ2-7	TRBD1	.	TGCAGCGTCGGACAGGGGGCAAACGAGCAGTACTTC	CSVGQGANEQYF
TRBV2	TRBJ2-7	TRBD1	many	TGTGCCAGCTCGGGACAGCACTACGAGCAGTACTTC	CASSGQHYEQYF
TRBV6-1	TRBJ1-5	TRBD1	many	TGTGCCAGCAGACTCAACACAGGGGGCGATCAGCCCCAGCATTTT	CASRLNTGGDQPQHF
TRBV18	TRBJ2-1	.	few	TGTGCCAGCTCACCACCACAAGCGCCTTCCTACAATGAGCAGTTCTTC	CASSPPQAPSYNEQFF
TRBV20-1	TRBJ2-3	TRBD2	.	TGCAGTGCTAGACTAGCGGGAGAAGATACGCAGTATTTT	CSARLAGEDTQYF
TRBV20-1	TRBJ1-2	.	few	TGCAGTGCTAGAGCCACCGCGTTCGGCTACACCTTC	CSARATAFGYTF
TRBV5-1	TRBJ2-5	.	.	TGCGCCAGCAGCTTTGTGGGGCTCCAAGAGACCCAGTACTTC	CASSFVGLQETQYF
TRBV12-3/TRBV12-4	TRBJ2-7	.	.	TGTGCCAGCAGTTTAGCGCCGGGGGACGACGAGCAGTACTTC	CASSLAPGDDEQYF
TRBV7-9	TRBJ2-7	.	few	TGTGCCAGCAGCCGACAAGATTACTACGAGCAGTACTTC	CASSRQDYYEQYF
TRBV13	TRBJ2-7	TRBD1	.	TGTGCCAGCAGCTTAGGTCCAGGGGGCAGTGCCGAGCAGTACTTC	CASSLGPGGSAEQYF
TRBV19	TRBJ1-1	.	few	TGTGCCAGTAGAATACATGGGAACACTGAAGCTTTCTTT	CASRIHGNTEAFF
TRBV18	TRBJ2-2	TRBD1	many	TGTGCCAGCTCGCGGGACAGGGGGACCGGGGAGCTGTTTTTT	CASSRDRGTGELFF
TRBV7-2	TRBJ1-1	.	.	TGTGCCAGCGATCTGGGACATTTGAACACTGAAGCTTTCTTT	CASDLGHLNTEAFF
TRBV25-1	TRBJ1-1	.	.	TGTGCCAGCAGTGAACCAGGGTTTAACACTGAAGCTTTCTTT	CASSEPGFNTEAFF
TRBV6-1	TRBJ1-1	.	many	TGTGCCAGCAGTGAATCCTTGGACTTAACGGAAGCTTTCTTT	CASSESLDLTEAFF
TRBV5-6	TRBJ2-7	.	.	TGTGCCAGTACAGGAGCCGACGGGTACGAGCAGTACTTC	CASTGADGYEQYF
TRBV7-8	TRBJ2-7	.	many	TGTGCCAGCAGCTTAGAAGGGTTTGACGAGCAGTACTTC	CASSLEGFDEQYF
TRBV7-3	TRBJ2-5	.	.	TGTGCCAGCAGCCAGATGGGGGGGGCGGTACCATACCAAGAGACCCAGTACTTC	CASSQMGGAVPYQETQYF
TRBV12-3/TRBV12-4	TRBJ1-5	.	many	TGTGCCAGCAGTTTATATGGGGGTCAGCCCCAGCATTTT	CASSLYGGQPQHF
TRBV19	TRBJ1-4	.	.	TGTGCCAGTAGTACAGGGCGCGCGACTAATGAAAAACTGTTTTTT	CASSTGRATNEKLFF
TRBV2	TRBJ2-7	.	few	TGTGCCATCGCTGTACAGGGATCCCCGACCTACGAGCAGTACTTC	CAIAVQGSPTYEQYF
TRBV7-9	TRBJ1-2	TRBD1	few	TGTGCCAGCAGCTCGACGACAGGGGGCCATGGCTACACCTTC	CASSSTTGGHGYTF
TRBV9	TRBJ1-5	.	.	TGTGCCAGCATTCGACAGCTACCCAATAGCAATCAGCCCCAGCATTTT	CASIRQLPNSNQPQHF
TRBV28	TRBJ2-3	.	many	TGTGCCAGCAGTTTTAGGGGCCAGGGCACAGATACGCAGTATTTT	CASSFRGQGTDTQYF
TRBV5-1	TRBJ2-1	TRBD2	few	TGCGCCAGCAGCCCGGGAGCGGGACTAGCGAGAAGCTCCTACAATGAGCAGTTCTTC	CASSPGAGLARSSYNEQFF
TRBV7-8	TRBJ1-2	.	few	TGTGCCAGCAGCTTAGTCGGGGCGGGTGGCTACACCTTC	CASSLVGAGGYTF
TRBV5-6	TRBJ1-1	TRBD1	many	TGTGCCAGCAGCTACGGACAGGGGAACACTGAAGCTTTCTTT	CASSYGQGNTEAFF
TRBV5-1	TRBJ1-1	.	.	TGCGCCAGCAGCTTGGAGTTCCCTTGGAACACTGAAGCTTTCTTT	CASSLEFPWNTEAFF
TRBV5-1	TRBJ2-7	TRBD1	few	TGCGCCAGCAGCTCACCGGGACAGACCTACGAGCAGTACTTC	CASSSPGQTYEQYF